This T cell receptor beta chain came from a study of neurological immune-mediated disorders. As for the cDNA, it was generated by 5'RACE with 10-nucleotide random UMIs. TCRdb analysed the 5' RACE reads with MiXCR anew, one entry per CDR3 protein. The table includes tens of thousands of distinct CDR3 sequences, roughly 10% detected once. This clonotype was counted many times. Its antigen is as yet unknown. Looked up from germline, CDR1 is MDHEN and CDR2 is SYDVKM. This CDR3 region has 15 residues. Between the trimmed V and J ends, which lost 4 bases and 2 bases, there was a span of 9 bases. Whole-study results and caveats: No CDR3 amino acid sequences were shared by expanded clones across subjects, suggesting private repertoires in all groups.

Sequenced material: PBMCs. V and J are TRBV28 and TRBJ2-6, with D possibly TRBD1 on 6 matching bases. The receptor was derived from a man in his sixties in good health. CDR3 DNA sequence: TGTGCCAGCAGTTCTGCAGGGGCTGGGGCCAACGTCCTGACTTTC. This translates into CASSSAGAGANVLTF.